Below are 28 T cell receptor beta chains sequenced from a single sample in a study of blood T cell repertoires in COVID-19. Data came from immunoSEQ multiplex PCR; TCRdb stores just in-frame clones and leaves some out. Counted here are 200,000 to 300,000 clones, around 90% occurring once; the ten biggest clones make up more than 0.8%. Sequenced sample: peripheral blood. These TCRs come from a man aged 25 to 40 with COVID-19, enrolled during active disease.

This rearrangement joins TRBV27 to TRBJ1-6; 9 bases map to TRBD1. CDR3 length: 15 residues. From germline, CDR1 is MNHEY and CDR2 SMNVEV (reference sequence). V lost 5 bases, J lost 10 bases, and 9 bases stayed unmatched. The CDR3: CASSPPGQGLSPLHF. The DNA for the CDR3 is TGTGCCAGCAGTCCCCCGGGACAGGGACTGTCACCCCTCCACTTT.

The rearrangement links TRBV19 to TRBJ1-1; unclear D gene. Germline V gene lookup returns CDR1 LNHDA and CDR2 SQIVND (reference sequence). Trimming stripped 7 bases from V and 3 bases from J, with 15 bases between. The CDR3 sequence is 14 residues long. The CDR3: CASTGPPGDTEAFF. Written as DNA, the CDR3 is TGTGCCAGTACCGGACCACCCGGGGACACTGAAGCTTTCTTT.

This chain joins TRBV5-4 and TRBJ2-7; 9 bases line up with TRBD2. The CDR3 is made up of 15 amino acids. With 1 base clipped from V and 0 bases from J, the junction kept 2 bases outside the gene matches. The germline V gene has CDR1 SGHNT and CDR2 YYREEE (reference sequence). The CDR3 protein is CASSLSRGGSYEQYF. The DNA of the CDR3 is TGTGCCAGCAGCTTGTCGCGGGGGGGCTCCTACGAGCAGTACTTC. Drawing the rest from reference TRBV5-4 and TRBJ2-7, the complete variable domain is ETGVTQSPTHLIKTRGQQVTLRCSSQSGHNTVSWYQQALGQGPQFIFQYYREEENGRGNFPPRFSGLQFPNYSSELNVNALELDDSALYLCASSLSRGGSYEQYFGPGTRLTVT.

This chain links TRBV7-2 with TRBJ2-1, with 10 bases identical to TRBD2. V lost 11 bases to trimming and J lost 0 bases; unmatched junction nucleotides: 13. The CDR3 contains 17 residues. Germline lookup yields CDR1 SGHTA and CDR2 FQGNSA. The CDR3 reads CAVSGLATKSSYNEQFF. The CDR3 coding sequence is TGTGCCGTATCGGGACTAGCGACGAAGAGCTCCTACAATGAGCAGTTCTTC.

The V gene is TRBV6-4, the J gene TRBJ2-1; 9 nucleotides match TRBD2. The germline CDR1 and CDR2 sequences are MRHNA and SNTAGT. This CDR3 comprises 15 residues. V lost 3 bases to trimming and J lost 4 bases; unmatched junction nucleotides: 4. CDR3 sequence: CASSEMAGGYNEQFF. The CDR3, as DNA: TGTGCCAGCAGTGAGATGGCGGGGGGGTACAATGAGCAGTTCTTC.

In its sample, this clone was seen once. This sequence joins TRBV15 and TRBJ1-1; D perhaps matches TRBD1 (5 bases). The CDR3 spans 14 residues. The germline gives CDR1 LNHNV, CDR2 YYDKDF (reference sequence). Trimming left V 4 bases short and J 8 bases short, with 17 bases between. CDR3 sequence (DNA): TGTGCCACCAGCAAAAACGAAATAAGGGGAGAAGCTTTCTTT. This encodes CATSKNEIRGEAFF. Together with reference TRBV15 and TRBJ1-1, the CDR3 gives the full variable domain: DAMVIQNPRYQVTQFGKPVTLSCSQTLNHNVMYWYQQKSSQAPKLLFHYYDKDFNNEADTPDNFQSRRPNTSFCFLDIRSPGLGDTAMYLCATSKNEIRGEAFFGQGTRLTVV.

The chain combines TRBV6-6 with TRBJ2-1; tentative D call: TRBD1 (6 bases). This CDR3 is 14 amino acids long. CDR1 and CDR2 (germline): MNHNY, SVGAGI (reference sequence). The ends were cut back, 0 bases at V and 8 bases at J, with 11 bases in the middle. The CDR3 reads CASSYSQGWDEQFF. CDR3 sequence (DNA): TGTGCCAGCAGTTACTCACAGGGATGGGATGAGCAGTTCTTC.

CDR3 sequence reads: CASSRGQSSGNTIYF. As DNA, the CDR3 is TGTGCCAGCAGCCGAGGACAGTCCTCTGGAAACACCATATATTTT. The chain joins TRBV7-8 to TRBJ1-3, with TRBD1 as a possible D gene (6 bases). The CDR3 is 15 residues long. The V and J ends lost 5 bases and 0 bases respectively, with 11 bases between them. Germline-derived CDR1 and CDR2 are SGHVS and FQNEAQ. The full variable domain, rest sourced from reference TRBV7-8 and TRBJ1-3, is GAGVSQSPRYKVAKRGQDVALRCDPISGHVSLFWYQQALGQGPEFLTYFQNEAQLDKSGLPSDRFFAERPEGSVSTLKIQRTQQEDSAVYLCASSRGQSSGNTIYFGEGSWLTVV.

CDR3 sequence reads: CASSSRDSKNQPQHF. CDR3 DNA: TGTGCCAGCAGTAGCCGGGACAGTAAAAATCAGCCCCAGCATTTT. The V call is TRBV2, the J call TRBJ1-5; 7 nucleotides agree with TRBD1. Germline CDR1 SNHLY, CDR2 FYNNEI. This CDR3 comprises 15 residues. V lost 5 bases and J lost 4; bases outside the gene matches: 8.

The chain has TRBV2 and TRBJ1-5; possible D gene TRBD1, 6 bases. The germline gives CDR1 SNHLY, CDR2 FYNNEI. This CDR3 is built from 14 residues. V shed 4 bases and J shed 7 bases, with 14 bases lying between them. In DNA form, the CDR3 reads TGTGCCAGCAGTGCTTCCACAGGGCGGCAGCCCCAGCATTTT. Translated: CASSASTGRQPQHF.

The sample holds one count of this clone. The gene calls are TRBV10-3 and TRBJ1-2; 8 positions match TRBD1. With 4 bases clipped from V and 8 bases from J, the junction kept 6 bases outside the gene matches. Germline-derived CDR1 and CDR2 are ENHRY and SYGVKD. The CDR3 consists of 13 residues. The CDR3, as DNA: TGTGCCATCAGTGGGGACAGGTTCAGCGGCTACACCTTC. Translated, it gives CAISGDRFSGYTF.

This clone has just one count. The V gene is TRBV7-9, the J gene TRBJ1-3; 9 bases map to TRBD1. The junction had 11 bases not matched to a gene; V was cut back by 1 base and J by 1 base. Germline loops: CDR1 SEHNR, CDR2 FQNEAQ (reference sequence). The CDR3 is 19 residues long. The DNA of the CDR3 is TGTGCCAGCAGCTTAGTTGGACCGGGACAGGGCTATTCTGGAAACACCATATATTTT. Translation: CASSLVGPGQGYSGNTIYF. The entire variable domain, with the rest obtained from reference TRBV7-9 and TRBJ1-3, is as follows: DTGVSQNPRHKITKRGQNVTFRCDPISEHNRLYWYRQTLGQGPEFLTYFQNEAQLEKSRLLSDRFSAERPKGSFSTLEIQRTEQGDSAMYLCASSLVGPGQGYSGNTIYFGEGSWLTVV.

The genes are TRBV6-1 and TRBJ2-5, with 11 bases matching TRBD1. Germline trimming cut 6 bases from V and 7 bases from J; bases unmatched to any gene: 7. The CDR3 runs to 14 residues. The germline V gene has CDR1 MNHNS and CDR2 SASEGT. In nucleotides, the CDR3 is TGTGCCAGCAGGGGGACAGGGGGTGTGCGGACCCAGTACTTC. Its translation: CASRGTGGVRTQYF.

The chain couples TRBV19 to TRBJ2-5, with 7 bases aligning to TRBD2. The germline gives CDR1 LNHDA, CDR2 SQIVND (reference sequence). J lost 4 bases, V lost 6 bases, and 5 bases had no gene match. The CDR3 extends over 13 amino acids. Written as DNA, the CDR3 is TGTGCCAGTAGCGATAGCGGGCGAGAGACCCAGTACTTC. This encodes CASSDSGRETQYF.

The J gene is TRBJ1-4, the V gene TRBV5-1, with 7 positions matching TRBD1. From germline, CDR1 is SGHRS and CDR2 YFSETQ. The CDR3 loop spans 15 amino acids. The J segment lost 6 bases and the V segment lost 5 bases, leaving 10 bases of the junction unmatched. CDR3 DNA: TGCGCCAGCAGGCCCGTCGGGCAGGGGGATGAAAAACTGTTTTTT. Translating gives CASRPVGQGDEKLFF.

V usage is TRBV5-1 and J usage is TRBJ1-1, with 7 bases identical to TRBD1. This CDR3 region has 14 residues. V lost 4 bases and J lost 4; bases outside the gene matches: 7. Germline lookup yields CDR1 SGHRS and CDR2 YFSETQ. This CDR3 is CASSQYRGSTEAFF. The CDR3 region has the DNA TGCGCCAGCAGCCAGTACAGGGGTAGCACTGAAGCTTTCTTT.

The chain has TRBV6-5 and TRBJ1-1, with 8 bases fitting TRBD1. The trim removed 4 bases at V and 7 bases at J, leaving 2 bases unmatched. The V gene's germline CDR1 is MNHEY and CDR2 SVGAGI. This CDR3 comprises 12 residues. For the CDR3, the DNA is TGTGCCAGCAGTTCCGGGACAGGTGAAGCTTTCTTT. Translated, it gives CASSSGTGEAFF.

This sequence joins TRBV19 and TRBJ1-5, with D maybe TRBD1 (6 bases). CDR1 LNHDA and CDR2 SQIVND come from the germline V gene (reference sequence). Trimming left V 9 bases short and J 5 bases short, with 14 bases between. This CDR3 comprises 13 residues. CDR3 in DNA: TGTGCCAGCCAGGACAGCCTCCATCAGCCCCAGCATTTT. Translation gives CASQDSLHQPQHF. Filled out from reference TRBV19 and TRBJ1-5, the complete variable domain reads DGGITQSPKYLFRKEGQNVTLSCEQNLNHDAMYWYRQDPGQGLRLIYYSQIVNDFQKGDIAEGYSVSREKKESFPLTVTSAQKNPTAFYLCASQDSLHQPQHFGDGTRLSIL.

This clone was found once. V is TRBV2 and J is TRBJ1-1, with D perhaps matching TRBD1 (5 bases). Germline lookup yields CDR1 SNHLY and CDR2 FYNNEI. This CDR3 comprises 14 residues. Trimming took 4 bases from V and 1 from J, leaving 10 bases between them. The CDR3 DNA sequence: TGTGCCAGCAGTGCATTGACAGCGAACACTGAAGCTTTCTTT. This sequence encodes CASSALTANTEAFF.

V usage is TRBV27 and J usage is TRBJ2-2, with TRBD1 matching 8 bases. The CDR3 is 16 amino acids. Per germline, CDR1 MNHEY and CDR2 SMNVEV (reference sequence). J lost 5 bases, V lost 2 bases, and 7 bases had no gene match. In nucleotides, the CDR3 is TGTGCCAGCAGTTTACCTGGACAGGGTGGAACCGGGGAGCTGTTTTTT. Translation gives CASSLPGQGGTGELFF.

This sequence joins TRBV11-2 and TRBJ1-1, with 8 bases fitting TRBD1. CDR1 and CDR2 from the germline V gene are SGHAT and FQNNGV. There are 17 residues in the CDR3. V was clipped by 2 bases and J by 3 bases; unmatched bases: 11. This chain's CDR3 is CASSLILQQGDHTEAFF. In nucleotides, the CDR3 is TGTGCCAGCAGCTTAATCTTGCAACAGGGGGACCACACTGAAGCTTTCTTT.

The chain combines TRBV27 with TRBJ2-2, with 9 bases matching TRBD1. The CDR3 runs to 14 residues. The ends lost 7 bases at V and 6 bases at J; junction bases unmatched: 6. Looked up from germline, CDR1 is MNHEY and CDR2 is SMNVEV (reference sequence). The CDR3 DNA is TGTGCCAGCAACCCGGGACAGGGAGCCGGGGAGCTGTTTTTT. Protein: CASNPGQGAGELFF.

The chain couples TRBV5-6 to TRBJ2-5; D unresolved. The CDR3 spans 11 residues. Germline V lookup: CDR1 SGHDT, CDR2 YYEEEE. V shed 5 bases and J shed 5 bases, with 7 bases lying between them. CDR3 protein: CASSRLETQYF. CDR3 bases: TGTGCCAGCAGTCGACTGGAGACCCAGTACTTC.

The rearrangement joins TRBV5-5 to TRBJ1-1; 8 bases are a match to TRBD1. Per germline, CDR1 SGHKS and CDR2 YYEKEE (reference sequence). This CDR3 contains 12 residues. Germline trimming cut 3 bases from V and 8 bases from J; bases unmatched to any gene: 3. CDR3 in amino acids: CASSSTGVEAFF. For the CDR3, the DNA is TGTGCCAGCAGCTCGACAGGGGTGGAAGCTTTCTTT. Complete variable domain (other parts from reference TRBV5-5 and TRBJ1-1): DAGVTQSPTHLIKTRGQQVTLRCSPISGHKSVSWYQQVLGQGPQFIFQYYEKEERGRGNFPDRFSARQFPNYSSELNVNALLLGDSALYLCASSSTGVEAFFGQGTRLTVV.

This chain uses TRBV2 with TRBJ2-2; no definite D call. In germline, CDR1 is SNHLY, CDR2 FYNNEI. V was clipped by 1 base and J by 3 bases, with 12 bases between them. The CDR3 extends over 16 amino acids. In DNA form, the CDR3 reads TGTGCCAGCAGTGAAGAGGCGCTGGGCCACACCGGGGAGCTGTTTTTT. Translation: CASSEEALGHTGELFF.

The genes are TRBV4-1 and TRBJ2-5; 8 positions agree with TRBD1. With V trimmed by 7 bases and J by 5 bases, 18 bases remained unmatched. From germline, CDR1 is MGHRA and CDR2 YSYEKL. The CDR3 consists of 17 residues. CDR3: CASTRTRGLSWGETQYF. The CDR3 nucleotides read TGCGCCAGCACCCGGACCAGGGGGCTCTCCTGGGGTGAGACCCAGTACTTC.

J is TRBJ2-7 and V is TRBV9, with 7 bases lining up with TRBD1. Germline CDR1 SGDLS, CDR2 YYNGEE. V trimming: 0 bases; J trimming: 2 bases; junction bases outside the gene matches: 8. There are 16 residues in the CDR3. CDR3 bases: TGTGCCAGCAGCGTAGCAGGTGAGGGGGCTCCCTACGAGCAGTACTTC. Protein: CASSVAGEGAPYEQYF.

The chain joins TRBV5-4 to TRBJ2-7; D is possibly TRBD2 (6 bases). The CDR3 has 15 residues. Trimming pared 4 bases from V and 4 bases from J, leaving 18 bases between. Germline V gene data show CDR1 as SGHNT and CDR2 as YYREEE (reference sequence). CDR3 amino acids: CASSAGPEGYYEQYF. The CDR3 DNA is TGTGCCAGCAGCGCGGGACCGGAGGGGTATTACGAGCAGTACTTC.